The 31 T cell receptor beta chains presented below share a single source sample, sequenced in a study of spatial heterogeneity in lung cancer. TCRdb independently ran MiXCR on the 5' RACE reads; one entry per CDR3 protein. The table includes about 7,200 distinct CDR3 sequences, around a tenth detected once. Findings of the study overall: Tumors with more nonsynonymous mutations had more expanded intratumoral alpha and beta TCRs.

The time point here: sample taken at primary tumor resection. For these TCRs, the target antigens are not known. The starting material was lung tumor tissue, obtained at surgery. The receptors were gathered from a female donor with early-stage non-small cell lung cancer.

This clonotype has more than one count but fewer than ten. This chain joins TRBV27 and TRBJ1-1; D is ambiguous. This CDR3 region has 13 residues. Germline CDR1 MNHEY, CDR2 SMNVEV (reference sequence). V was trimmed by 1 base and J by 8 bases, leaving 11 bases between them. CDR3 DNA: TGTGCCAGCAGTTTATACGCCAGTGAAGAAGCTTTCTTT. This sequence encodes CASSLYASEEAFF.

This clonotype appeared many times. The V and J genes are TRBV30 and TRBJ2-5, with D maybe TRBD1 (6 bases). Trimming took 1 base from V and 0 from J, leaving 6 bases between them. The CDR3 consists of 13 residues. The germline V gene encodes CDR1 GTSNPN and CDR2 SVGIG (reference sequence). CDR3 residues: CAWSGDNQETQYF. CDR3 in DNA: TGTGCCTGGAGTGGGGACAACCAAGAGACCCAGTACTTC.

The V gene is TRBV7-2, the J gene TRBJ2-1; D is possibly TRBD2 (7 bases). The CDR3 has 16 amino acids. The V end was cut by 5 bases, the J end by 0 bases, with 14 bases between. Germline CDR1 SGHTA, CDR2 FQGNSA. CDR3: CASSKGEGISYNEQFF. CDR3 nucleotide sequence: TGTGCCAGCAGCAAGGGGGAGGGGATCTCCTACAATGAGCAGTTCTTC.

A few counts support this clonotype. The V and J genes are TRBV29-1 and TRBJ1-1; D gene uncertain. V lost 4 bases and J 4 bases, leaving 13 bases between the germline ends. CDR1 and CDR2 (germline): SQVTM, ANQGSEA. This CDR3 is built from 13 residues. CDR3 sequence (DNA): TGCAGCGTTGTCTCCGGGAGGAGCACTGAAGCTTTCTTT. This translates into CSVVSGRSTEAFF.

DNA for the CDR3: TGTGCCAGCTCAAATCTACTTACAGGGGCGAACACCGGGGAGCTGTTTTTT. It encodes CASSNLLTGANTGELFF. The chain couples TRBV18 to TRBJ2-2; TRBD1 aligns across 7 bases. This CDR3 is built from 17 residues. The germline CDR1 and CDR2 sequences are KGHSH and LQKENI. J was trimmed by 0 bases and V by 5 bases; bases with no gene match: 9.

This clonotype was recorded a few times. The chain recombines TRBV5-1 with TRBJ1-1; D gene ambiguous. This CDR3 region has 14 residues. CDR1 is SGHRS and CDR2 is YFSETQ in the germline V gene. V was clipped by 3 bases and J by 0 bases, with 9 bases between them. CDR3 in DNA: TGCGCCAGCAGCTATAATCCTATGAACACTGAAGCTTTCTTT. It yields the protein CASSYNPMNTEAFF.

This clonotype occurred a few times. The chain carries TRBV5-1 and TRBJ2-1; D possibly corresponds to TRBD2 (6 bases). The CDR3 runs 14 residues. The ends were cut back, 4 bases at V and 8 bases at J, with 16 bases in the middle. CDR1 is SGHRS, CDR2 YFSETQ, per germline. The CDR3 here is CASSRDSYADEQFF. Written as DNA, the CDR3 is TGCGCCAGCAGCCGGGACTCGTACGCCGATGAGCAGTTCTTC.

This clonotype has only a few counts. This chain links TRBV12-3 or TRBV12-4 with TRBJ2-3; 8 bases agree with TRBD1. The J segment lost 2 bases and the V segment lost 4 bases, leaving 8 bases of the junction unmatched. This CDR3 spans 16 amino acids. CDR3 protein: CASSWDDRGYTDTQYF. CDR3 coding DNA: TGTGCCAGCAGTTGGGACGACAGGGGATACACAGATACGCAGTATTTT.

The chain combines TRBV6-6 with TRBJ2-4; 15 bases map to TRBD2. Germline loops: CDR1 MNHNY, CDR2 SVGAGI (reference sequence). CDR3 length equals 18 residues. V lost 5 bases to trimming and J lost 2 bases; unmatched junction nucleotides: 7. In DNA form, the CDR3 reads TGTGCCAGCAGTCCCTGGACTAGCGGGGGGGCAACCAAAAACATTCAGTACTTC. Its translation: CASSPWTSGGATKNIQYF.

Concerning this clonotype: A read error may be the cause here, since a much bigger clone is one base away. This chain connects TRBV20-1 to TRBJ1-1; D remains ambiguous. Germline CDR1 is DFQATT and CDR2 is SNEGSKA (reference sequence). This CDR3 comprises 12 residues. CDR3 DNA: TGCAGTGCTACCAGTATGAACACTGAAGCTTACTTT. Its translation: CSATSMNTEAYF.

The chain employs TRBV20-1 and TRBJ2-3; D tentatively reads TRBD1 or TRBD2 (6 bases each). Germline values: CDR1 DFQATT, CDR2 SNEGSKA (reference sequence). The CDR3 loop spans 16 amino acids. Trimming cost V 5 bases and J 4 bases, with 22 bases left between them. CDR3 DNA: TGCAGTGCTTCCCGCCCTGACGGGGGCTTCGCAGATACGCAGTATTTT. It encodes CSASRPDGGFADTQYF.

This clonotype was detected many times. This rearrangement joins TRBV28 to TRBJ2-1; a weak D match, TRBD1 (5 bases). Trimming removed 6 bases at V and 0 bases at J, with 18 bases between. Per the germline V gene, CDR1 is MDHEN and CDR2 is SYDVKM. The length of the CDR3 is 17 residues. The CDR3 spells CASRTSQGPLSYNEQFF. Here the CDR3 DNA reads TGTGCCAGCAGAACCTCTCAGGGTCCCCTCTCCTACAATGAGCAGTTCTTC.

Ten or more counts support this clonotype. This chain uses TRBV5-1 with TRBJ2-2; 12 nucleotides align to TRBD2. Trimming took 5 bases from V and 2 from J; bases not matched to a gene: 1. This CDR3 comprises 15 residues. The germline CDR1 and CDR2 sequences are SGHRS and YFSETQ. CDR3 nucleotides: TGCGCCAGCAGACTAGCGGGGGGCAACACCGGGGAGCTGTTTTTT. Translation gives CASRLAGGNTGELFF. The variable domain in full, with the rest retrieved from reference TRBV5-1 and TRBJ2-2, is KAGVTQTPRYLIKTRGQQVTLSCSPISGHRSVSWYQQTPGQGLQFLFEYFSETQRNKGNFPGRFSGRQFSNSRSEMNVSTLELGDSALYLCASRLAGGNTGELFFGEGSRLTVL.

The CDR3 DNA sequence: TGCGCCAGCAGCCAAGATTATTACGACACAGATACGCAGTATTTT. It is translated as CASSQDYYDTDTQYF. V is TRBV4-1 and J is TRBJ2-3; D uncertain. Between the trimmed V and J ends, which lost 0 bases and 2 bases, there was a span of 9 bases. This CDR3 contains 15 residues. Germline V gene data show CDR1 as MGHRA and CDR2 as YSYEKL.

In its sample, this clonotype is medium-sized. The chain joins TRBV5-5 to TRBJ1-5; D gene unclear. Germline CDR1 and CDR2: SGHKS and YYEKEE (reference sequence). The length of the CDR3 is 17 residues. V was shortened by 4 bases and J by 0 bases, with 17 bases between the two germline ends. CDR3 residues: CASSPDFGKYSNQPQHF. For the CDR3, the DNA is TGTGCCAGCAGCCCTGATTTCGGGAAGTATAGCAATCAGCCCCAGCATTTT.

The chain carries TRBV30 and TRBJ2-7; TRBD2 matches at 7 bases. The CDR3 length is 14 residues. From germline, CDR1 is GTSNPN and CDR2 SVGIG (reference sequence). The junction had 8 bases not matched to a gene; V was cut back by 3 bases and J by 3 bases. CDR3 nucleotide sequence: TGTGCCTGGAGGCCACGGGGGGTTAGCTACGAGCAGTACTTC. Translated, it gives CAWRPRGVSYEQYF.

This rearrangement joins TRBV19 to TRBJ2-2; no reliable D call. V lost 4 bases, J lost 5 bases, and 8 bases lay in between. This CDR3 has 13 amino acids. Germline V lookup: CDR1 LNHDA, CDR2 SQIVND (reference sequence). For the CDR3, the DNA is TGTGCCAGTAGTACCACAAAAACCGGGGAGCTGTTTTTT. Its translation: CASSTTKTGELFF. Based on the CDR3 plus reference TRBV19 and TRBJ2-2, the full variable domain is DGGITQSPKYLFRKEGQNVTLSCEQNLNHDAMYWYRQDPGQGLRLIYYSQIVNDFQKGDIAEGYSVSREKKESFPLTVTSAQKNPTAFYLCASSTTKTGELFFGEGSRLTVL.

This clonotype was counted many times. The chain joins TRBV5-1 to TRBJ2-5, with D maybe TRBD1 (5 bases). V lost 0 bases to trimming and J lost 5 bases, with 11 bases between them. From germline, CDR1 is SGHRS and CDR2 YFSETQ. There are 14 residues in the CDR3. For the CDR3, the DNA is TGCGCCAGCAGCTTGGCACAGGTGGGGGAGACCCAGTACTTC. It is translated as CASSLAQVGETQYF.

V is TRBV3-1 and J is TRBJ2-7; 8 nucleotides agree with TRBD1. The CDR3 sequence is 15 residues long. Germline V gives CDR1 LGHDT, CDR2 YNNKEL (reference sequence). V shed 3 bases, J shed 3 bases, and the junction held 7 bases outside the gene matches. CDR3: CASSHLGQGLYEQYF. The CDR3 DNA follows: TGTGCCAGCAGCCACCTAGGACAGGGCCTCTACGAGCAGTACTTC.

Ten or more counts support this clonotype. The chain employs TRBV4-1 and TRBJ2-7; D not certain. V gave up 1 base and J gave up 5 bases, with 6 bases separating them. The CDR3 covers 12 residues. The germline CDR1 and CDR2 sequences are MGHRA and YSYEKL. The CDR3 reads CASSQGRHEQYF. CDR3 DNA sequence: TGCGCCAGCAGCCAAGGGCGTCACGAGCAGTACTTC.

The chain recombines TRBV10-3 with TRBJ1-1; 10 positions match TRBD1. The V gene end was trimmed by 4 bases and the J gene end by 5 bases; junction bases not matched to a gene: 1. This CDR3 contains 13 residues. CDR1 and CDR2 (germline): ENHRY, SYGVKD. In nucleotides, the CDR3 is TGTGCCATCAGTGGGGGACAGGGGACTGAAGCTTTCTTT. It yields the protein CAISGGQGTEAFF.

This clonotype ranks as large. V and J are TRBV5-6 and TRBJ2-1; D may be TRBD2 (6 bases). The germline gives CDR1 SGHDT, CDR2 YYEEEE. The CDR3 length is 17 residues. Trimming stripped 5 bases from V and 2 bases from J, with 20 bases between. CDR3 loop: CASSQEGSGAPYNEQFF. The CDR3 DNA reads as TGTGCCAGCAGTCAGGAGGGCTCCGGAGCGCCCTACAATGAGCAGTTCTTC.

The chain carries TRBV7-9 and TRBJ1-1, with 7 bases matching TRBD1. V trimming: 5 bases; J trimming: 0 bases; junction bases outside the gene matches: 9. The CDR3 has 16 residues. CDR1 is SEHNR and CDR2 is FQNEAQ in the germline V gene (reference sequence). The CDR3 loop is CASSAWTGTMNTEAFF. The CDR3 DNA sequence: TGTGCCAGCAGCGCATGGACAGGAACAATGAACACTGAAGCTTTCTTT. Full variable domain (outside the CDR3, taken from reference TRBV7-9 and TRBJ1-1): DTGVSQNPRHKITKRGQNVTFRCDPISEHNRLYWYRQTLGQGPEFLTYFQNEAQLEKSRLLSDRFSAERPKGSFSTLEIQRTEQGDSAMYLCASSAWTGTMNTEAFFGQGTRLTVV.

The chain joins TRBV12-3 or TRBV12-4 to TRBJ1-2; TRBD1 agrees at 9 bases. With V trimmed by 6 bases and J by 3 bases, 8 bases remained unmatched. The CDR3 extends over 15 amino acids. The CDR3 spells CASSTTGGTYYGYTF. The DNA of the CDR3 is TGTGCCAGCAGCACGACAGGGGGAACTTACTATGGCTACACCTTC.

This clonotype was picked up a small number of times. The V gene is TRBV3-1, the J gene TRBJ1-6, with 9 bases matching TRBD1. Germline V lookup: CDR1 LGHDT, CDR2 YNNKEL (reference sequence). The CDR3 extends over 14 amino acids. J lost 8 bases, V lost 5 bases, and 4 bases had no gene match. CDR3 sequence: CASSTRQGDSPLHF. The DNA of the CDR3 is TGTGCCAGCAGCACCCGACAGGGGGATTCACCCCTCCACTTT.

This clonotype is medium-sized in the sample. V usage is TRBV28 and J usage is TRBJ1-4; D might be TRBD1 (5 bases). CDR1 is MDHEN, CDR2 SYDVKM, per germline. The CDR3 is made up of 13 amino acids. V was pared by 7 bases and J by 7 bases, with 13 bases between. CDR3: CASKGPRGEKLFF. CDR3 coding DNA: TGTGCCAGCAAGGGACCGAGGGGTGAAAAACTGTTTTTT.

The table lists this clonotype with a few counts. V gene TRBV18 combines with J gene TRBJ2-7; TRBD2 agrees at 7 bases. Germline CDR1 and CDR2: KGHSH and LQKENI. V lost 2 bases, J lost 2 bases, and 3 bases stayed unmatched. The CDR3 spans 14 residues. CDR3 in amino acids: CASSPSGRAYEQYF. CDR3 coding DNA: TGTGCCAGCTCACCATCAGGGAGGGCCTACGAGCAGTACTTC. Full variable domain (rest looked up from reference TRBV18 and TRBJ2-7): NAGVMQNPRHLVRRRGQEARLRCSPMKGHSHVYWYRQLPEEGLKFMVYLQKENIIDESGMPKERFSAEFPKEGPSILRIQQVVRGDSAAYFCASSPSGRAYEQYFGPGTRLTVT.

V gene TRBV5-5 combines with J gene TRBJ2-1; D unresolved. The V gene lost 0 bases and the J gene lost 0 bases, with 10 bases spanning the gap. The CDR3 has 16 amino acids. The V gene's germline CDR1 is SGHKS and CDR2 YYEKEE (reference sequence). The CDR3 spells CASSLGSAVSYNEQFF. The CDR3 DNA sequence: TGTGCCAGCAGCTTGGGGTCAGCCGTCTCCTACAATGAGCAGTTCTTC.

This clonotype has only a few counts. The gene calls are TRBV7-2 and TRBJ2-7; TRBD1 is a possible D gene (6 bases). The V gene lost 2 bases and the J gene lost 3 bases, with 14 bases spanning the gap. This CDR3 is built from 15 residues. Germline V lookup: CDR1 SGHTA, CDR2 FQGNSA. CDR3 DNA: TGTGCCAGCAGCTTAAGTCAGGGGACCTTCTACGAGCAGTACTTC. It specifies CASSLSQGTFYEQYF.

By proportion, this clonotype is medium-sized. The chain employs TRBV12-3 or TRBV12-4 and TRBJ1-2; maybe TRBD1 (5 bases). Trimming removed 3 bases from V and 8 bases from J, with 10 bases in between. The CDR3 has 12 residues. CDR3 DNA sequence: TGTGCCAGCAGTTTTGCGGGGGTCGGCTACACCTTC. Its translation is CASSFAGVGYTF.

This clonotype is deemed medium-sized. This chain joins TRBV6-2 or TRBV6-3 and TRBJ2-3; 12 nucleotides line up with TRBD2. V shed 7 bases, J shed 5 bases, and the junction held 7 bases outside the gene matches. The CDR3 is 15 residues long. CDR1 and CDR2 from the germline V gene are MNHEY and SVGEGT. CDR3 in amino acids: CASTPLAGGRDTQYF. CDR3 bases: TGTGCCAGCACTCCACTAGCGGGGGGCCGAGATACGCAGTATTTT.